This T cell receptor (beta chain) was sequenced for a study of T cells expressing NK-cell markers. Whole-study context: From sorted CD3+CD56+NKG2C+, CD3+CD56+NKG2C- and CD3+CD56-NKG2C+ T cells came the TCR beta repertoires. HCMV seropositivity marked most of the eight sequenced donors; one was seronegative.

TCRdb reprocessed the 5' RACE reads and stores each CDR3 protein as one record, lacking DNA. This specimen shows 300,000 to 450,000 distinct CDR3 sequences; the ten leading clones hold roughly 5.2%. Regarding the study as a whole: Uncertainty persisted over the HCMV specificity of expanded NKG2C+ T cell clones.

On this clonotype itself: Its antigen is unidentified.

Sequencing was performed on blood T cells: a sorted CD56 or NKG2C T cell subset, CD4+ or CD8+ T cells, or bulk PBMC T cells (not recorded which). This clonotype was obtained from a man aged 18-75 years in good health.

The CDR3 reads CASSEYGGEGTEAFF. V is TRBV25-1 and J is TRBJ1-1. Germline V lookup: CDR1 MGHDK, CDR2 SYGVNS. The CDR3 totals 15 residues.